A single sample gave rise to the 6 T cell receptor beta chains below, sequenced in a study of T cells in Graves' hyperthyroidism and ophthalmopathy. RNA transcripts provided the source from which TCR beta CDR3 regions were amplified. HTBI primers were the set used in a first-round RT-PCR of the TCR CDR3. TCRdb called the multiplex PCR reads again in MiXCR, with one record for every CDR3 protein. The data contain 350,000 to 500,000 distinct CDR3 sequences, roughly 13% of them singletons. Sequencing was carried out using blood. The receptor set was obtained from a woman in her late teens or twenties with Graves' hyperthyroidism.

CDR3 amino acids: CASRHGGTGGSQPQHF. The CDR3 DNA sequence: TGTGCCAGCAGGCACGGCGGGACAGGGGGAAGTCAGCCCCAGCATTTT. The genes are TRBV2 and TRBJ1-5; TRBD1 aligns across 11 bases. With 6 bases clipped from V and 6 bases from J, the junction kept 10 bases outside the gene matches. Germline values: CDR1 SNHLY, CDR2 FYNNEI. The CDR3 has 16 amino acids.

The rearrangement links TRBV6-1 to TRBJ1-2, with D perhaps matching TRBD1 (5 bases). V was clipped by 4 bases and J by 8 bases, with 17 bases between them. Per germline, CDR1 MNHNS and CDR2 SASEGT. This CDR3 has 14 residues. CDR3 coding DNA: TGTGCCAGCAGTGGGCGGGACGCAGGAGGCGGCTACACCTTC. It translates to CASSGRDAGGGYTF.

The CDR3 is CASSLGGWTSGYNEQFF. CDR3 in DNA: TGTGCCAGCAGCTTAGGGGGGTGGACTAGCGGATACAATGAGCAGTTCTTC. This rearrangement joins TRBV7-8 to TRBJ2-1; 10 positions match TRBD2. Unmatched junction bases numbered 7, after V lost 1 base and J lost 4 bases. Germline V lookup: CDR1 SGHVS, CDR2 FQNEAQ. CDR3 length: 17 amino acids.

Many counts were recorded for this clonotype. This chain connects TRBV18 to TRBJ2-5, with 7 bases fitting TRBD2. From germline, CDR1 is KGHSH and CDR2 LQKENI. The ends lost 3 bases at V and 10 bases at J; junction bases unmatched: 14. The CDR3 totals 15 residues. CDR3 region: CASSPSRSGTSDQYF. DNA for the CDR3: TGTGCCAGCTCACCGTCGCGAAGCGGGACGTCCGACCAGTACTTC.

This clonotype appeared many times. CDR3 nucleotide sequence: TGTGCCAGCAGCTTAGCGGGGGCGAGAGACAATCAGCCCCAGCATTTT. This gives the protein CASSLAGARDNQPQHF. The chain joins TRBV7-2 to TRBJ1-5, with a tentative D call TRBD1 (6 bases). Trimming took 0 bases from V and 3 from J, leaving 12 bases between them. Germline-derived CDR1 and CDR2 are SGHTA and FQGNSA. The CDR3 covers 16 residues.

This clonotype has at least ten counts. The chain carries TRBV28 and TRBJ1-1; D call uncertain. Germline values: CDR1 MDHEN, CDR2 SYDVKM. CDR3 length: 11 amino acids. Trimming removed 5 bases from V and 5 bases from J, with 6 bases in between. CDR3 DNA sequence: TGTGCCAGCAGTCCTACTACTGAAGCTTTCTTT. As protein: CASSPTTEAFF.